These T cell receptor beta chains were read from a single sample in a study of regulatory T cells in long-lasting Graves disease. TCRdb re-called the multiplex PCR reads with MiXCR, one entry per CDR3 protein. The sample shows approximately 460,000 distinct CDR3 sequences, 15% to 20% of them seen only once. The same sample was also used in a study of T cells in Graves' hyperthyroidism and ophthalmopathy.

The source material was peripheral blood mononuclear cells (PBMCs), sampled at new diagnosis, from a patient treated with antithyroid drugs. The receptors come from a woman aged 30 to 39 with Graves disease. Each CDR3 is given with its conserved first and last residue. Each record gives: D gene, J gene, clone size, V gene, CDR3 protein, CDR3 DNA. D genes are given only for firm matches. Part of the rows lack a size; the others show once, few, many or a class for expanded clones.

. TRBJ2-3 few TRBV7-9 CASSAEYQKDRDTQYF TGTGCCAGCAGCGCCGAGTACCAAAAGGACAGAGATACGCAGTATTTT
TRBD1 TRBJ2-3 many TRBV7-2 CASSLVGTGKNTQYF TGTGCCAGCAGCTTAGTTGGGACAGGGAAAAACACGCAGTATTTT
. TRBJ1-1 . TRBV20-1 CSARPGRLMRVTEAFF TGCAGTGCTCGGCCGGGCCGACTTATGAGAGTCACTGAAGCTTTCTTT
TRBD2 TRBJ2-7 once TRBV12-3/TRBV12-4 CASIVGSGSYEQYF TGTGCCAGCATCGTAGGTAGCGGGAGCTACGAGCAGTACTTC
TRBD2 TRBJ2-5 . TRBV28 CASSLALAGGPKWGETQYF TGTGCCAGCAGTTTGGCGCTAGCGGGAGGGCCGAAGTGGGGCGAGACCCAGTACTTC
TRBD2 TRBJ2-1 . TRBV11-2 CASSLGGSGRVQFF TGTGCCAGCAGCTTAGGGGGTAGCGGGAGGGTGCAGTTCTTC
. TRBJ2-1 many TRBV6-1 CASSGNNEQFF TGTGCCAGCAGCGGGAATAATGAGCAGTTCTTC
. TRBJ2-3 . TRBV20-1 CSAFRALATDTQYF TGCAGTGCTTTCCGTGCCCTAGCAACAGATACGCAGTATTTT
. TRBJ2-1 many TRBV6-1 CATRGQGSYNEQFF TGTGCCACCCGGGGGCAGGGGTCCTACAATGAGCAGTTCTTC
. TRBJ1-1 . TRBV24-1 CATSDLNLRTFF TGTGCCACCAGTGACCTCAATTTACGGACCTTTTTT
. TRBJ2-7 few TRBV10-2 CASSSSGREQYF TGCGCCAGCAGCAGTTCCGGTCGGGAGCAGTACTTC
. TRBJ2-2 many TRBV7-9 CASSQEAGPNTGELFF TGTGCCAGCAGCCAGGAGGCAGGGCCGAACACCGGGGAGCTGTTTTTT
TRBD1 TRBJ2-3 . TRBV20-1 CSAPARDRGSDTQYF TGCAGTGCCCCGGCCCGGGACAGGGGCTCAGATACGCAGTATTTT
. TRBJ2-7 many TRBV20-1 CSANDPLGAGGSYEQYF TGCAGTGCTAACGACCCGCTGGGAGCGGGCGGCTCCTACGAGCAGTACTTC
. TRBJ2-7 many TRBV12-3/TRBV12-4 CASSSETGVEQYF TGTGCCAGCAGTTCAGAGACCGGAGTAGAGCAGTACTTC
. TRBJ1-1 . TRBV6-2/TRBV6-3 CASSSSVEAFF .
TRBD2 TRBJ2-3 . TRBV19 CASSATSGRRNTQYF TGTGCCAGTAGTGCGACTAGCGGGAGAAGAAATACGCAGTATTTT
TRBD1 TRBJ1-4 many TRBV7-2 CAISGQPNEKLFF TGTGCGATCTCGGGACAGCCTAATGAAAAACTGTTTTTT
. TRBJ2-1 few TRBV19 CASSIPGLAYNEQFF TGTGCCAGTAGTATACCGGGACTGGCCTACAATGAGCAGTTCTTC
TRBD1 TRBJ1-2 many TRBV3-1 CASSQAPGGASYGYTF TGTGCCAGCAGCCAAGCCCCAGGGGGGGCGAGCTATGGCTACACCTTC
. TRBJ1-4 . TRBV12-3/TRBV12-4 CASSLGQGREKLFF TGTGCCAGCAGTTTAGGGCAGGGACGCGAAAAACTGTTTTTT
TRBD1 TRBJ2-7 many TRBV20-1 CSARPSRTGLYEQYF TGCAGTGCTAGACCTAGTCGGACAGGCCTCTACGAGCAGTACTTC
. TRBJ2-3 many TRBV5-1 CASSLQRTTDTQYF TGCGCCAGCAGCTTACAGCGGACCACAGATACGCAGTATTTT
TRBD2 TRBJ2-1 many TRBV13 CASSLSQLFVGERGSSYNEQFF TGTGCCAGCAGCTTATCCCAATTGTTTGTTGGGGAGCGGGGAAGCTCCTACAATGAGCAGTTCTTC
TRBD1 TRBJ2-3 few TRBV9 CASSVGQGLDTQYF TGTGCCAGCAGCGTGGGACAGGGGCTGGATACGCAGTATTTT
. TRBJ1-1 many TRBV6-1 CASRRPNRVTEAFF TGTGCCAGCAGGAGGCCAAACAGGGTCACTGAAGCTTTCTTT
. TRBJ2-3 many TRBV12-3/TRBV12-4 CASSFTGSSTDTQYF TGTGCCAGCAGTTTTACGGGATCTAGCACAGATACGCAGTATTTT
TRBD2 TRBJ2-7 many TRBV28 CASSPPREWNEQYF TGTGCCAGCAGTCCCCCGCGGGAGTGGAACGAGCAGTACTTC
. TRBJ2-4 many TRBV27 CASSLRPSPIAKNIQYF TGTGCCAGCAGTTTAAGGCCAAGCCCTATAGCCAAAAACATTCAGTACTTC
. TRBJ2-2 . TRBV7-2 CASSIRWGQANTGELFF TGTGCCAGCAGCATCCGGTGGGGGCAGGCGAACACCGGGGAGCTGTTTTTT
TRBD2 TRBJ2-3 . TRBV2 CASSDGTSGSDGDTQYF TGTGCCAGCAGTGATGGGACTAGCGGGAGTGATGGAGATACGCAGTATTTT
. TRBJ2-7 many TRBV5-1 CASRRGRDGSYEQYF TGCGCCAGCAGACGTGGACGGGACGGCTCCTACGAGCAGTACTTC
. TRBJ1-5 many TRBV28 CASSLVNQPQHF TGTGCCAGCAGCCTCGTCAATCAGCCCCAGCATTTT
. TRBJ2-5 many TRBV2 CAIPLWEGPGETQYF TGTGCCATCCCTCTTTGGGAAGGGCCCGGAGAGACCCAGTACTTC
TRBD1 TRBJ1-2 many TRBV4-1 CASSRAIGTANYGYTF TGCGCCAGCAGCCGCGCTATCGGGACAGCTAACTATGGCTACACCTTC
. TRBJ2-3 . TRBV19 CASKAADSTDTQYF TGTGCCAGTAAAGCAGCGGACAGCACAGATACGCAGTATTTT
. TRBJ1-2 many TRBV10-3 CAISPAWGDGYTF TGTGCCATCAGCCCTGCTTGGGGGGATGGCTACACCTTC
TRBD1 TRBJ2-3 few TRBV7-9 CASSLLVGQGGNTQYF TGTGCCAGCAGCTTGTTAGTGGGACAGGGGGGAAATACGCAGTATTTT
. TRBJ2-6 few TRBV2 CASSPTQSGANVLTF TGTGCCAGCAGTCCGACACAATCTGGGGCCAACGTCCTGACTTTC
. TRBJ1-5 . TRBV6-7 CANSVGRFDQPQHF TGTGCCAACTCAGTAGGTCGTTTCGATCAGCCCCAGCATTTT
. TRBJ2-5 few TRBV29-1 CSVEERGQRETQYF TGCAGCGTTGAAGAACGCGGTCAGCGGGAGACCCAGTACTTC
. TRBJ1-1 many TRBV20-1 CSAIRRMNTEAFF TGCAGTGCTATCAGGCGCATGAACACTGAAGCTTTCTTT
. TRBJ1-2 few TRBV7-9 CASTRDLANYGYTF TGTGCCAGCACCCGGGACCTCGCTAACTATGGCTACACCTTC
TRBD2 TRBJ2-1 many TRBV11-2 CASSPASGSTYEQFF TGTGCCAGCAGCCCCGCGAGCGGGAGCACGTATGAGCAGTTCTTC
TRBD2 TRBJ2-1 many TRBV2 CASSEGAGGFYNEQFF TGTGCCAGCAGTGAAGGGGCGGGAGGATTTTACAATGAGCAGTTCTTC
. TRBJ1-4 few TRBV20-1 CSARPPMGAFEKLFF TGCAGTGCTCGACCCCCTATGGGGGCCTTCGAAAAACTGTTTTTT
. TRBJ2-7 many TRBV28 CASNQGDSPYEQYF TGTGCCAGCAACCAGGGAGACAGCCCCTACGAGCAGTACTTC
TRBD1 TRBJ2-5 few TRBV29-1 CSVYRTGETQYF TGCAGCGTTTACCGGACAGGGGAGACCCAGTACTTC
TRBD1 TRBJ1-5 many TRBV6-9 CASSLRTGATNQPQHF TGTGCCAGCAGTTTACGGACAGGGGCTACCAATCAGCCCCAGCATTTT
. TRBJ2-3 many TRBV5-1 CASSLETDTDTQYF TGCGCCAGCAGCTTGGAGACGGACACAGATACGCAGTATTTT
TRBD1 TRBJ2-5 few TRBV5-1 CASSSNSRQGPQETQYF TGCGCCAGCAGCTCCAACTCTCGACAGGGGCCCCAAGAGACCCAGTACTTC